The rows below give T cell receptor beta chains drawn from one sample of a study of CD8+CD57+ T cells in acquired aplastic anemia. TCRdb passed the reads through MiXCR, listing each CDR3 protein once. The data show 120,000 or so distinct CDR3 sequences, 40% seen once. Specimen: sorted CD4+, CD8+, or CD8+CD57+ T cells (not recorded which) from PBMCs. The receptors originated from a human donor with aplastic anemia. Each CDR3 is given with its conserved first and last residue. The order of the fields is CDR3 length, J gene, D gene, clone size, V gene, CDR3 protein, CDR3 DNA. The D gene is left open where the match is weak. Rows give clone size only sometimes, using once, few, many, or a class for an expanded clone.

>14|TRBJ1-6|-|few|TRBV5-1
CASKIADYNSPLHF
TGCGCCAGCAAGATTGCGGACTATAATTCACCCCTCCACTTT
>12|TRBJ1-2|-|many|TRBV19
CASSITGQSYTF
TGTGCCAGTAGTATAACTGGACAGAGCTACACCTTC
>12|TRBJ1-2|-|many|TRBV7-9
CASRHDPGGYTF
TGTGCCAGCCGCCACGATCCCGGTGGCTACACCTTC
>14|TRBJ1-3|-|many|TRBV4-1
CASSQVVTPGTIYF
TGCGCCAGCAGCCAAGTGGTCACCCCGGGCACCATATATTTT
>16|TRBJ2-1|-|-|TRBV5-1
CAGSLRVGFSYNEQFF
TGCGCCGGCAGTTTAAGGGTGGGTTTCTCCTACAATGAGCAGTTCTTC
>13|TRBJ2-7|-|once|TRBV7-6
CASSQGGQHEQYF
TGTGCCAGCAGCCAGGGGGGACAACACGAGCAGTACTTC
>13|TRBJ2-5|-|many|TRBV5-1
CASKTPAVETQYF
TGCGCCAGCAAAACACCTGCTGTGGAGACCCAGTACTTC
>15|TRBJ2-1|TRBD2|few|TRBV12-3/TRBV12-4
CASSQRGAVYNEQFF
TGTGCCAGCAGTCAGCGGGGGGCTGTCTACAATGAGCAGTTCTTC
>13|TRBJ1-2|TRBD1|many|TRBV12-3/TRBV12-4
CASSLDRDYGYTF
TGTGCCAGCAGTTTGGACAGGGATTATGGCTACACCTTC
>14|TRBJ2-7|TRBD2|few|TRBV29-1
CSVRTSGKPYEQYF
TGCAGCGTTAGGACTAGCGGGAAACCCTACGAGCAGTACTTC
>12|TRBJ1-5|-|many|TRBV6-5
CASSYGREPQHF
TGTGCCAGCAGTTACGGGAGGGAGCCCCAGCATTTT
>15|TRBJ1-6|-|-|TRBV2
CASSEDYRRHSPLHF
TGTGCCAGCAGTGAAGATTACAGAAGGCATTCACCCCTCCACTTT
>15|TRBJ2-3|TRBD1|many|TRBV10-3
CAISEGGRGTDTQYF
TGTGCCATCAGTGAAGGGGGCAGGGGCACAGATACGCAGTATTTT
>13|TRBJ2-3|-|-|TRBV20-1
CSAIRSPTDTQYF
TGCAGTGCGATAAGGTCACCCACAGATACGCAGTATTTT
>13|TRBJ2-7|-|once|TRBV24-1
CATFPNRPYEQYF
TGTGCCACCTTCCCGAACAGACCCTACGAGCAGTACTTC
>16|TRBJ1-5|-|many|TRBV6-1
CASSEAIGDYNQPQHF
TGTGCCAGCAGTGAAGCGATAGGGGATTACAATCAGCCCCAGCATTTT
>13|TRBJ1-2|TRBD1|-|TRBV7-9
CASSLDRERGYTF
TGTGCCAGCAGCCTCGACAGGGAACGCGGCTACACCTTC
>17|TRBJ2-7|TRBD2|many|TRBV10-1
CASSRPLAGVPGYEQYF
TGCGCCAGCAGTCGACCCCTAGCGGGGGTCCCTGGCTACGAGCAGTACTTC
>15|TRBJ1-1|-|many|TRBV7-8
CASSPRPPRDTEAFF
TGTGCCAGCAGCCCCAGACCCCCCCGTGACACTGAAGCTTTCTTT
>12|TRBJ2-5|-|many|TRBV19
CASSPDQETQYF
TGTGCCAGTAGCCCGGACCAAGAGACCCAGTACTTC
>12|TRBJ2-7|-|-|TRBV20-1
CSASGRAYEQYF
TGCAGTGCTAGTGGTCGGGCCTACGAGCAGTACTTC
>17|TRBJ2-5|-|-|TRBV5-1
CASSLANRSGSRETQYF
TGCGCCAGCAGCTTGGCCAATCGATCAGGGTCCCGGGAGACCCAGTACTTC
>16|TRBJ2-1|-|many|TRBV5-1
CASSLGSNGGSDEQFF
TGCGCCAGCAGCTTGGGGTCAAACGGCGGCTCGGATGAGCAGTTCTTC
>13|TRBJ2-7|TRBD1|many|TRBV7-2
CASSLAGTGDQYF
TGTGCCAGCAGCTTAGCGGGGACAGGGGATCAGTACTTC
>14|TRBJ2-7|TRBD1|-|TRBV20-1
CSARAGTGTHEQYF
TGCAGTGCTAGAGCTGGGACAGGGACCCACGAGCAGTACTTC
>14|TRBJ2-7|TRBD1|once|TRBV10-3
CAISESGQSYEQYF
TGTGCCATCAGTGAATCGGGACAGTCCTACGAGCAGTACTTC
>13|TRBJ2-7|-|few|TRBV7-7
CASSSGSNYEQYF
TGTGCCAGCAGCTCCGGATCAAACTACGAGCAGTACTTC
>14|TRBJ2-7|-|-|TRBV10-2
CASSESRSSYEQYF
TGCGCCAGCAGTGAGTCCAGAAGCTCCTACGAGCAGTACTTC
>15|TRBJ1-1|-|-|TRBV2
CASSAQVLAGTEAFF
TGTGCCAGCAGTGCCCAGGTCCTTGCGGGCACTGAAGCTTTCTTT
>17|TRBJ2-2|TRBD2|many|TRBV19
CASGPGLAGANTGELFF
TGTGCCAGCGGGCCGGGACTAGCGGGGGCCAACACCGGGGAGCTGTTTTTT
>15|TRBJ1-2|TRBD1|few|TRBV7-2
CASSSGVAGGYGYTF
TGTGCCAGCAGCTCAGGCGTGGCAGGGGGCTATGGCTACACCTTC
>13|TRBJ2-5|-|-|TRBV2
CASSEAGWETQYF
TGTGCCAGCAGTGAGGCGGGATGGGAGACCCAGTACTTC
>16|TRBJ1-4|-|many|TRBV5-1
CASSSGERATNEKLFF
TGCGCCAGCAGCTCGGGGGAACGGGCGACTAATGAAAAACTGTTTTTT
>15|TRBJ2-1|TRBD1|-|TRBV12-3/TRBV12-4
CASSQQGAIYNEQFF
TGTGCCAGCAGTCAGCAGGGGGCTATCTACAATGAGCAGTTCTTC
>14|TRBJ1-1|TRBD1|-|TRBV3-1
CASSQGGGWAEAFF
TGTGCCAGCAGCCAAGGAGGGGGCTGGGCTGAAGCTTTCTTT
>12|TRBJ1-6|-|-|TRBV30
CAWSVALGPLHF
TGTGCCTGGAGTGTGGCCCTTGGGCCCCTCCACTTT
>17|TRBJ1-2|TRBD1|-|TRBV7-8
CASIPGQGLPGSSGHTF
TGTGCCTCAATACCGGGACAGGGTCTCCCAGGGTCGTCTGGCCACACCTTC
>15|TRBJ1-2|-|many|TRBV25-1
CASSETGTFVYGYTF
TGTGCCAGCAGTGAGACCGGGACATTTGTTTATGGCTACACCTTC
>13|TRBJ1-6|-|many|TRBV9
CASSSRDSSPLHF
TGTGCCAGCAGCTCCCGGGATTCTTCACCCCTCCACTTT
>13|TRBJ2-5|-|many|TRBV6-1
CASKKGVQETQYF
TGTGCCAGTAAGAAGGGTGTCCAAGAGACCCAGTACTTC
>15|TRBJ1-1|-|many|TRBV10-3
CAIRGGGEVNTEAFF
TGTGCCATCAGGGGGGGTGGCGAGGTGAACACTGAAGCTTTCTTT
>14|TRBJ1-2|TRBD1|many|TRBV4-3
CASSSRTGGLGYTF
TGCGCCAGCAGCTCTCGGACAGGGGGTCTAGGCTACACCTTC
>13|TRBJ1-1|-|-|TRBV10-3
CAISWREGAEAFF
TGTGCCATCAGTTGGCGGGAAGGCGCTGAAGCTTTCTTT
>13|TRBJ1-1|TRBD1|many|TRBV20-1
CSAMGQPNTEAFF
TGCAGTGCCATGGGACAGCCGAACACTGAAGCTTTCTTT
>15|TRBJ1-5|-|many|TRBV7-9
CASSTDRLNNQPQHF
TGTGCCAGCAGCACGGACAGACTCAACAATCAGCCCCAGCATTTT
>16|TRBJ1-6|TRBD1|many|TRBV30
CAWRDRGFTYNSPLHF
TGTGCCTGGAGGGACAGGGGATTCACCTATAATTCACCCCTCCACTTT
>14|TRBJ1-6|-|-|TRBV7-8
CASSLGHRGSPLHF
TGTGCCAGCAGTTTGGGACACCGGGGGTCACCCCTCCACTTT
>14|TRBJ1-6|TRBD1|once|TRBV10-3
CAISEQGGNSPLHF
TGTGCCATCAGTGAACAGGGGGGTAATTCACCCCTCCACTTT